Sequencing of this T cell receptor beta chain was carried out in a study of OX40 agonist ivuxolimab in advanced cancers. The V gene's germline CDR1 is ENHRY and CDR2 SYGVKD. V gave up 3 bases and J gave up 1 base, with 10 bases separating them. There are 14 residues in the CDR3. TCRdb's copy holds only in-frame clones and misses some; the assay was immunoSEQ multiplex PCR. The table has tens of thousands of clones, roughly 91% seen once. The gene calls are TRBV10-3 and TRBJ2-7; weak D call: TRBD1 (6 bases). This sample comprised CD4+ or CD8+ T cells sorted from blood, obtained in a trial of the OX40 agonist ivuxolimab. The receptor was derived from an adult with an advanced solid tumor such as melanoma, head and neck, liver or kidney cancer. CDR3 region: CAISEVTGSYEQYF. The CDR3 region has the DNA TGTGCCATCAGTGAAGTGACAGGATCCTACGAGCAGTACTTC.